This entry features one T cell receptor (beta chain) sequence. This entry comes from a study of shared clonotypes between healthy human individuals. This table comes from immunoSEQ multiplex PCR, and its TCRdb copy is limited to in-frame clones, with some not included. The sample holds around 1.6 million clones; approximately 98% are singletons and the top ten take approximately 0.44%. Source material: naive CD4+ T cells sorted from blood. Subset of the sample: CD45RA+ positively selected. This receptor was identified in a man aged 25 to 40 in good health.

The CDR3 loop is CASSQNSYSYEQYF. The CDR3, as DNA: TGCGCCAGCAGCCAAAATAGCTACTCCTACGAGCAGTACTTC. The chain employs TRBV4-3 and TRBJ2-7; D unclear. CDR3 size: 14 residues. Germline V lookup: CDR1 LGHNA, CDR2 YSLEER. Between the trimmed V and J ends, which lost 2 bases and 0 bases, there was a span of 8 bases.